Described below is a single TCR beta chain sequence and its context. These data come from a study of blood T cells in healthy people across ages. Total RNA, at least 5.5 micrograms per sample, came from PBMCs. A J-beta primer mix and a sample-barcoded 5' primer were used in a second PCR of about 7 to 12 cycles. Using its own MiXCR run on the 5' RACE reads, TCRdb lists one record per CDR3 protein. The data contain hundreds of thousands of distinct CDR3 sequences, 45% to 70% of them seen just once; the ten biggest clones take up around 25%. The sample taken for sequencing was blood. The clonotype was recovered from a man aged 35 to 55 in good health.

CDR3 amino acids: CASSPRSGGQETQYF. For the CDR3, the DNA is TGTGCCAGCAGCCCGAGATCTGGGGGACAAGAGACCCAGTACTTC. The gene calls are TRBV3-1 and TRBJ2-5; possibly TRBD1 or TRBD2 for D (5 bases each). The germline V gene has CDR1 LGHDT and CDR2 YNNKEL (reference sequence). The CDR3 covers 15 residues. The ends were cut back, 4 bases at V and 2 bases at J, with 14 bases in the middle.